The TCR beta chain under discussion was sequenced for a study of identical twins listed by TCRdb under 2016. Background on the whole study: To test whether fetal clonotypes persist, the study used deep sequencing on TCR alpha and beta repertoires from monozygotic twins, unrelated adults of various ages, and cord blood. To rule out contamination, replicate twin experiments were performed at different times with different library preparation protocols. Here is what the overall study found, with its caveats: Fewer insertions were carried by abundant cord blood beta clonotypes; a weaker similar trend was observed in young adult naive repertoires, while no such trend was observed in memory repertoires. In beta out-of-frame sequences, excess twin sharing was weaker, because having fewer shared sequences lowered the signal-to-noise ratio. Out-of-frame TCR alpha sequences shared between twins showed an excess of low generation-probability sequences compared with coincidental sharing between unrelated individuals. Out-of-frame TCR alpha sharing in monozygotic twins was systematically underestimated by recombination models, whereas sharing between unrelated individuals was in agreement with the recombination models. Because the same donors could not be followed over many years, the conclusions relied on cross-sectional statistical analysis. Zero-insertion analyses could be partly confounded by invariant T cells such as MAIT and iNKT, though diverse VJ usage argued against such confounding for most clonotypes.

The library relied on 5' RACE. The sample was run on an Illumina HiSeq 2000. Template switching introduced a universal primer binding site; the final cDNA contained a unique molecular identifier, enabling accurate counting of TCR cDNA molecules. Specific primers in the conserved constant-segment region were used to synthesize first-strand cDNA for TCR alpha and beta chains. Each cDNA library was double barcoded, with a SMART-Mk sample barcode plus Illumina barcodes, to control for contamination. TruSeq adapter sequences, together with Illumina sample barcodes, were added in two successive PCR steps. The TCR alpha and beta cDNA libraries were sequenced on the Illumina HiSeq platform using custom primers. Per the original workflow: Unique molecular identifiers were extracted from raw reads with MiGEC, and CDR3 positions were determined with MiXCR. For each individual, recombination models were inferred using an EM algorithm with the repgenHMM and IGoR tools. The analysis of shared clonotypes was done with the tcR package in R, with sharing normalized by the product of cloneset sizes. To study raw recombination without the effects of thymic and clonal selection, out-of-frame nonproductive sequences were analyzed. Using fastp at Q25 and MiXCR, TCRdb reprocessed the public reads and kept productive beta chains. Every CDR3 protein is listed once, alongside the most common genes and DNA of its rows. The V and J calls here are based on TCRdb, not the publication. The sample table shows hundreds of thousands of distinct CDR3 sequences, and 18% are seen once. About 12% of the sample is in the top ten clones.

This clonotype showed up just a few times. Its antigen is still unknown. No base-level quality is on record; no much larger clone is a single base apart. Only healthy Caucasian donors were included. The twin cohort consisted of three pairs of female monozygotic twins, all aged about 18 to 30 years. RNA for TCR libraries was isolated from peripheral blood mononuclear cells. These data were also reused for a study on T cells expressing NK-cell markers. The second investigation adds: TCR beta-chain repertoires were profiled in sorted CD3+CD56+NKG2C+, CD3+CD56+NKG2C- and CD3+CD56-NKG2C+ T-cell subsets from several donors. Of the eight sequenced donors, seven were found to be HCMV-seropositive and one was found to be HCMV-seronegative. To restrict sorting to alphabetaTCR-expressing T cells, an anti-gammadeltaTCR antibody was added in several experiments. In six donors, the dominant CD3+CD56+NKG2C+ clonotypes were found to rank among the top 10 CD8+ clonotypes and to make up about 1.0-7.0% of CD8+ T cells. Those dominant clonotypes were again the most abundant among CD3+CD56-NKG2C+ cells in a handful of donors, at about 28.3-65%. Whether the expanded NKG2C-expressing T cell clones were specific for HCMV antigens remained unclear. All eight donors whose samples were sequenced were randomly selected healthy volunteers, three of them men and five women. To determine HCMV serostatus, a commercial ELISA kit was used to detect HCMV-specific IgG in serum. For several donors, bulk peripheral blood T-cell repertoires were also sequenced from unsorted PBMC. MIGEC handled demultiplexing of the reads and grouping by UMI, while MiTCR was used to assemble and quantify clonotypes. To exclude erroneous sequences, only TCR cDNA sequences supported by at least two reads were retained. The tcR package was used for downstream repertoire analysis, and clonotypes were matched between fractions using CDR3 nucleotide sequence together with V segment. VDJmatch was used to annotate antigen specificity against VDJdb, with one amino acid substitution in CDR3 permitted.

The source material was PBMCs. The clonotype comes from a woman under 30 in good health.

The DNA sequence reads TGTGCCAGCAGCGTAACGGGGGATACGCAGTATTTT. The resulting protein is CASSVTGDTQYF. The sequence is built from TRBV7-2 and TRBJ2-3; the D gene is perhaps TRBD2, on 5 matching bases. Its CDR3 holds 12 amino acids, cysteine through phenylalanine. Only CDR3 DNA is held: 36 bases, read in frame from base 1. The germline V gene gives CDR1 as SGHTA and CDR2 as FQGNSA. V and J lose 5 bases and 6 bases, and a span of 9 bases separates them.